Below are 10 T cell receptor beta chains sequenced from a single sample in a study of blood T cells in healthy people across ages. Then a second PCR, running about 6 to 11 cycles, was carried out with a sample-barcoded 5' primer and a J-beta primer mix. MiXCR was run by TCRdb on the 5' RACE reads, yielding one entry per CDR3 protein. The data contain around 850,000 distinct CDR3 sequences, around 36% of them seen just once; the ten biggest clones take up approximately 13%. Sequenced material: blood. The source of these receptors is a man between 18 and 35 years old in good health.

This rearrangement joins TRBV7-3 to TRBJ2-2; TRBD2 agrees at 13 bases. The germline gives CDR1 SGHTA, CDR2 FQGTGA. Trimming removed 5 bases from V and 7 bases from J; junction bases left unmatched: 13. This CDR3 spans 18 amino acids. The DNA of the CDR3 is TGTGCCAGCAGCCCCTACCCCGGGACTAGCGGGGAAAGCGGGGAGCTGTTTTTT. It translates to CASSPYPGTSGESGELFF.

This clonotype was counted a few times. The chain is built from TRBV12-3 or TRBV12-4 and TRBJ2-5; D is uncertain. The CDR3 consists of 15 residues. Trimming shortened V by 2 bases and J by 2 bases, and 12 bases separated the two germline ends. CDR3 nucleotide sequence: TGTGCCAGCAGTTTAAGGGTTCAGGTACAAGAGACCCAGTACTTC. This translates into CASSLRVQVQETQYF.

The sample holds a few counts of this clonotype. The CDR3 reads CASRNVGGLFYGYTF. The CDR3 DNA reads TGCGCCAGCAGGAACGTCGGGGGCCTGTTCTATGGCTACACCTTC. The chain joins TRBV5-1 to TRBJ1-2, with D perhaps matching TRBD1 (6 bases). Germline lookup yields CDR1 SGHRS and CDR2 YFSETQ. This CDR3 region has 15 residues. The ends were cut back, 5 bases at V and 4 bases at J, with 18 bases in the middle. Variable domain in full (rest from reference TRBV5-1 and TRBJ1-2): KAGVTQTPRYLIKTRGQQVTLSCSPISGHRSVSWYQQTPGQGLQFLFEYFSETQRNKGNFPGRFSGRQFSNSRSEMNVSTLELGDSALYLCASRNVGGLFYGYTFGSGTRLTVV.

V gene TRBV15 combines with J gene TRBJ2-1; 7 nucleotides line up with TRBD2. The CDR3 sequence is 15 residues long. J gave up 8 bases and V 4 bases, and 11 bases lay outside the gene matches. Germline CDR1 LNHNV, CDR2 YYDKDF (reference sequence). This chain's CDR3 is CATSMGGSMIDEQFF. In nucleotides, the CDR3 is TGTGCCACCAGCATGGGCGGGAGTATGATAGATGAGCAGTTCTTC.

The chain couples TRBV7-9 to TRBJ1-2; D ambiguous. This CDR3 is 13 amino acids long. Germline CDR1 and CDR2: SEHNR and FQNEAQ (reference sequence). V was clipped by 7 bases and J by 4 bases, with 13 bases between them. The CDR3 loop reads CASTVGQAYGYTF. The CDR3 DNA is TGTGCCAGCACCGTCGGGCAGGCCTATGGCTACACCTTC.

This clonotype was seen repeatedly, ten times or more. The CDR3 loop is CSVDSGNNEQFF. The CDR3 DNA reads TGCAGCGTTGACAGCGGTAACAATGAGCAGTTCTTC. The J gene is TRBJ2-1, the V gene TRBV29-1, with D perhaps TRBD2 (5 bases). V shed 3 bases and J shed 5 bases, with 8 bases lying between them. The CDR3 spans 12 residues. Germline V CDR1 and CDR2: SQVTM, ANQGSEA.

The CDR3 sequence is CASSIGLTDYNEQFF. CDR3 DNA sequence: TGTGCCAGCAGTATTGGTTTGACTGACTACAATGAGCAGTTCTTC. The V gene is TRBV25-1, the J gene TRBJ2-1; unclear D gene. This CDR3 comprises 15 residues. V shed 5 bases and J shed 3 bases, with 14 bases lying between them. In germline, CDR1 is MGHDK, CDR2 SYGVNS. The full variable domain, completed using reference TRBV25-1 and TRBJ2-1, is EADIYQTPRYLVIGTGKKITLECSQTMGHDKMYWYQQDPGMELHLIHYSYGVNSTEKGDLSSESTVSRIRTEHFPLTLESARPSHTSQYLCASSIGLTDYNEQFFGPGTRLTVL.

With regard to this clonotype: With a much larger clone just one base away, this may be a read error. CDR3 sequence: CASSSQGVASYNEQFF. Here the CDR3 DNA reads TGTGCCAGCAGCTCACAGGGGGTAGCCTCCTACAATGAGCAGTTCTTC. This sequence joins TRBV7-2 and TRBJ2-1; 8 nucleotides line up with TRBD1. V shed 4 bases, J shed 0 bases, and the junction held 5 bases outside the gene matches. The germline CDR1 and CDR2 sequences are SGHTA and FQGNSA. The CDR3 loop spans 16 amino acids.

Only a few counts were recorded for this clonotype. The V gene is TRBV7-6, the J gene TRBJ2-3; D not resolved. CDR3 length: 16 amino acids. Per the germline V gene, CDR1 is SGHVS and CDR2 is FNYEAQ. The V end was cut by 4 bases, the J end by 6 bases, with 20 bases between. CDR3 region: CASSSRFSPSGDTQYF. For the CDR3, the DNA is TGTGCCAGCAGCTCAAGGTTCAGCCCCTCTGGGGATACGCAGTATTTT.

The rearrangement links TRBV7-8 to TRBJ1-5; 8 bases map to TRBD1. The CDR3 is 15 residues long. Germline assignment: CDR1 SGHVS and CDR2 FQNEAQ. The trim removed 0 bases at V and 4 bases at J, leaving 2 bases unmatched. The CDR3 coding sequence is TGTGCCAGCAGCTTAGCCGACAGGGGTAATCAGCCCCAGCATTTT. This encodes CASSLADRGNQPQHF.